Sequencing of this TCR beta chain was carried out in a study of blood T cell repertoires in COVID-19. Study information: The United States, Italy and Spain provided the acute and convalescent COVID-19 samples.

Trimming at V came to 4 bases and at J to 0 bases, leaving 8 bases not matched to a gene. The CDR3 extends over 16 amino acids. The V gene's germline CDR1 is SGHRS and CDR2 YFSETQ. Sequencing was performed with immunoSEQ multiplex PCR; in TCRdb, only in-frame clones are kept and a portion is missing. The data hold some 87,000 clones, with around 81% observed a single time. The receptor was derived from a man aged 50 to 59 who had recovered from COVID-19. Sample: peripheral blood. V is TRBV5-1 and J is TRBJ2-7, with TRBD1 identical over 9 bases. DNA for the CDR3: TGCGCCAGCAGCCAAGCTCGACAGGGGGGCTCCTACGAGCAGTACTTC. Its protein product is CASSQARQGGSYEQYF. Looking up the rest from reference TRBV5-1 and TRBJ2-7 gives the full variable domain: KAGVTQTPRYLIKTRGQQVTLSCSPISGHRSVSWYQQTPGQGLQFLFEYFSETQRNKGNFPGRFSGRQFSNSRSEMNVSTLELGDSALYLCASSQARQGGSYEQYFGPGTRLTVT.